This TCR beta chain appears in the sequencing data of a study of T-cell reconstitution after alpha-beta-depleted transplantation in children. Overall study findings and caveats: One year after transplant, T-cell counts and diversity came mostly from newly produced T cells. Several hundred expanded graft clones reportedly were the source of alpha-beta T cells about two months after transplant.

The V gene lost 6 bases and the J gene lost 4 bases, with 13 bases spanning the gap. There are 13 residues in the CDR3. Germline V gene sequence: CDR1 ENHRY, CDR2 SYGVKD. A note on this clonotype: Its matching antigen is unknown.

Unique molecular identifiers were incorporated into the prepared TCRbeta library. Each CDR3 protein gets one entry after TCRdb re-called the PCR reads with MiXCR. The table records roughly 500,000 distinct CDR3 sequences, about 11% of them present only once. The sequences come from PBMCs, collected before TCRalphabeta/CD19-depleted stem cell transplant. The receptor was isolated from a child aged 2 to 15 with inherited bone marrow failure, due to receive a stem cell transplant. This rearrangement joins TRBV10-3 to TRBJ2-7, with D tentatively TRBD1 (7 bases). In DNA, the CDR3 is TGTGCCATCAGCGCGGGACAGATATACGAGCAGTACTTC. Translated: CAISAGQIYEQYF.